This T cell receptor (beta chain) derives from a study of blood T cells in healthy people across ages (dated by TCRdb to about 2015). In terms of the full investigation: In model experiments, template switching captured about one uniquely barcoded TCR beta cDNA molecule for every two T cells. Two additional independent replicas of 1 million unique cDNA reads from the same blood draw were analyzed for two donors (one aged 18 to 30 and one aged 80 or older). Using deep sequencing normalized with unique cDNA molecular identifiers, the study measured how TCR beta repertoire diversity changes with age. Donors were grouped into four age groups: young (average about 15 years), middle-aged (about 40), aged (62) and long-lived (just over 80).

Systemically healthy Caucasian individuals from Russia, around 38 in total and aged roughly 6 to 95 years, were included as donors. Approximately 9.3 milliliters of peripheral blood were drawn from each donor into EDTA-treated Vacutainer tubes. Ficoll-Paque density-gradient centrifugation was used to isolate PBMCs, with at least 6.5 million per sample. Trizol reagent was used to extract total RNA from PBMCs, with at least 6 micrograms per sample. Naive CD45RAhigh/CD27high T cell percentages were measured by flow cytometry on a PBMC aliquot from every donor. The paper's findings and limits, for the study overall: As age increased, observed TCR beta diversity per million T cells dropped in a roughly linear way, and a significant reduction was already evident by age about 40. The CMV infection status of donors was not known, potentially confounding age-related changes in expanded clonotypes. The long-lived group showed more naive CD4+ T cells, fewer expanded clones and increased TCR diversity than the aged group, suggesting age selection. Estimates of total diversity based on one million sequenced T cells were regarded as lower bounds and as underestimates. A strong correlation was found between observed TCR beta diversity and the percentage of naive T cells measured by flow cytometry. Because profiling used bulk unsorted PBMCs, naive and antigen-experienced compartments could not be compared conclusively.

With respect to this clonotype: The antigen this receptor binds is unknown. The sample holds no much larger clone one base away, and base qualities are not on file.

Trimming takes 5 bases from V and 8 bases from J, and the germline ends sit 18 bases apart. From the germline V gene (reference sequence), CDR1 is DFQATT and CDR2 is SNEGSKA. Inclusive of the bounding cysteine and phenylalanine, the CDR3 is 14 residues long. Just the 42-base CDR3 DNA is kept, in frame starting at base 1. The library was generated by 5' RACE. Sequencing used an Illumina HiSeq 2500. A second 7 to 11 cycle PCR used a sample-barcoded 5' primer and a J-beta primer mix. Each TCR beta cDNA molecule received a unique molecular identifier from a template-switch 5' adaptor carrying 12 random nucleotides. Each sample yielded at least 3 million CDR3-containing paired-end reads. First-strand cDNA synthesis was performed from all RNA using the Mint cDNA synthesis kit, with priming by a TRBC-specific oligonucleotide. After uracil-DNA glycosylase treatment, a first 18-cycle PCR used universal primers M1SS and BC2_uni_R on all cDNA. The published analysis was carried out like this. For normalization, 1 million high-quality reads, each with a distinct molecular identifier, were randomly selected from each sample. Instead of being binned into consensus sequences, reads with shared molecular identifiers were discarded. MiTCR, run with a Q25 quality threshold and the strictest error-elimination algorithm, handled CDR3 identification, clonotype clustering and error correction. Lower-bound total TCR beta diversity was estimated with a nonparametric unseen species model using Euler transformation. TCRdb's own reprocessing of the public reads used fastp at Q25 and MiXCR and kept productive beta chains. Each entry is one CDR3 protein sequence, shown with its most common DNA and genes. These V and J calls derive from TCRdb rather than the authors' analysis. The sample table holds 750,000 to 1,000,000 distinct CDR3 sequences, of which almost 30% were seen once. The top ten constitute 10% of the sample.

These data also featured in a second study, about T cells of mothers and their children. As noted in the second study: Nine systemically healthy Caucasian individuals, comprising three mothers and their six children, were included as donors. cDNA synthesis consumed the entire amount of extracted RNA, loaded at about 1.5 ug RNA in each 15 ul reaction. Sample barcodes and 2-4 random nucleotides were added via the M1S primer in the second PCR. More than 9 million TCR beta CDR3 reads were obtained from each mother, and some 3.2 million reads were obtained from each child. TCR recombination output is similarly shaped by thymic selection in related and unrelated pairs, with a minor effect exerted by inherited differences. Normalized repertoire overlap was always found to be slightly, but never significantly, higher in related mother-child pairs than in unrelated mother-child pairs. No persistent microchimeric T cell clones were detected, at a sensitivity of roughly 96 clones per million clonotypes. Deep NGS was used in the study to compare the TCR beta repertoires of mothers and children and to look for features that separate related mother-child pairs from unrelated individuals. Mothers averaged about 37 +/- 4 years of age and children averaged about 12 +/- 4 years. After adapter ligation with NEBNext reagents, the libraries were sequenced on Illumina HiSeq 2000 with 100+100 nt paired-end reads. Mother and child libraries were prepared a month apart and sequenced in separate runs to prevent cross-contamination. For each donor, somewhere between about 450,000 and 2,200,000 distinct TCR beta clonotypes were identified. Naive TCR beta clonotypes were estimated from low-frequency clonotypes matched to each donor's FACS-determined naive share, without sorting.

This TCR came from a woman aged 40 to 50 in good health. The sample comprised blood. The chain joins TRBV20-1 to TRBJ1-4, with TRBD1 as a weak D call on 6 bases. The nucleotides read TGCAGTGCTGCCTTAGAGGGGGGGGGAGAAAAACTGTTTTTT. It translates to CSAALEGGGEKLFF.